Given below is one TCR beta chain in context. An amount of RNA that ranged from roughly 0.45 to 1 ug was reverse transcribed with random hexamers. The CDR3 of TCR beta was amplified by immunoSEQ multiplex PCR across 54 Vbeta and 13 Jbeta. TCRdb fed the immunoSEQ multiplex PCR reads into MiXCR, producing one record per CDR3 protein. The sample lists about 130,000 distinct CDR3 sequences; over 75% were seen once. This record belongs to a study of CD8 T cells in Susac syndrome. TCR beta sequences were obtained from blood CD8+ and CD4+ T cells. Patients with stable or active relapsing-remitting disease, all of them treatment-naive, made up the multiple sclerosis controls. Through negative isolation, CD4+ and CD8+ T cells were obtained, while TEMRA cells were enriched using FACS. V lost 2 bases, J lost 0 bases, and 9 bases stayed unmatched. Germline lookup yields CDR1 MDHEN and CDR2 SYDVKM. The CDR3 is made up of 17 amino acids.

The chain uses TRBV28 and TRBJ1-1, with 7 bases aligning to TRBD1. The TCR originated in a human donor with multiple sclerosis. Sequencing was carried out using CD8+ T cells from PBMCs. The CDR3 protein is CASSLSGTDTMNTEAFF. CDR3 coding DNA: TGTGCCAGCAGTTTAAGCGGGACAGACACCATGAACACTGAAGCTTTCTTT.